This T cell receptor beta chain originates from a study of CD4 T cells in relation to SARS-CoV-2 and coronaviruses. Overall study: After nine to eleven days of antigen culture, PBMC TCR beta CDR3s were sequenced. The restricting HLA molecule for shared crossreactive spike epitopes was mapped. The negative reference was HIV-1 Nef peptide pool or peptide-free culture.

Libraries were prepared by immunoSEQ multiplex PCR; TCRdb keeps only in-frame clonotypes and omits some of them. The table shows about 21,000 clones, with over 65% occurring only once. In its sample, this clone was seen once. Its cognate antigen is unknown. CD4+ T cells from unexposed donors were obtained before the COVID-19 pandemic (2011-2018). After around nine days of culture, CD4+ T cells were isolated. After removal of 5 bases from V and 6 bases from J, the junction contained 15 bases not matched to a gene. The CDR3 runs to 17 residues. Germline V gene lookup returns CDR1 SGHAT and CDR2 FQNNGV. The source is a human donor in good health. This chain uses TRBV11-2 with TRBJ2-2; 7 positions agree with TRBD2. Sequencing was performed on CD4+ T cells from PBMCs, cultured in vitro. The CDR3 coding sequence is TGTGCCAGCAGCATGACGTTGGGGGGGGTCCGGGCCGGGGAGCTGTTTTTT. Translated: CASSMTLGGVRAGELFF.